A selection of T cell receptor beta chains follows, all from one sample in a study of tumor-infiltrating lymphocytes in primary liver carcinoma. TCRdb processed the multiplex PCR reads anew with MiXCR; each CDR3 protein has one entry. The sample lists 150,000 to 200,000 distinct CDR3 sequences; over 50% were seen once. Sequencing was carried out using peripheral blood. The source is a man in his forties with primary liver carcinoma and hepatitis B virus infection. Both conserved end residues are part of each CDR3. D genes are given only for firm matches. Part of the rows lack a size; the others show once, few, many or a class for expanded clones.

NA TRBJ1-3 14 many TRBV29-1 TGCAGCGTTTCCGACACTAACTCTGGAAACACCATATATTTT CSVSDTNSGNTIYF
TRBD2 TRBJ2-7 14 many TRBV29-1 TGCAGCGTTGAACACGGCGCGGGAGGGGACGAGCAGTACTTC CSVEHGAGGDEQYF
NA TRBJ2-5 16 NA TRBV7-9 TGTGCCAGCAGTCCCAGGGGGAGGCTCCAAAAAGAGACCCAGTACTTC CASSPRGRLQKETQYF
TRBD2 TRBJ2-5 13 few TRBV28 TGTGCCAGCAACCTAGCGGGACTAGAGACCCAGTACTTC CASNLAGLETQYF
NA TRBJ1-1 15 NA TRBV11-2 TGTGCCAGCTGCAAACCCGGGGGGGTGAACACTGAAGCTTTCTTT CASCKPGGVNTEAFF
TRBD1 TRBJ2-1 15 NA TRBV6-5 TGTGCCAGCAGTTACATAGGGACAGGGGGGAATGGGCAGTTCTTC CASSYIGTGGNGQFF
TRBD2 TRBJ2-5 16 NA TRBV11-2 TGTGCCAGCAACTTAGGACTAGCGGGATTCAGAGAGACCCAATACTTC CASNLGLAGFRETQYF
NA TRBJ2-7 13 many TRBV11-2 TGTGCCAGCAGCGAGCCGGCGGGCCTCGAGCAGTACTTC CASSEPAGLEQYF
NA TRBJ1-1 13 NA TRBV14 TGTGCCAGCAGCCACCGGGACCTACGGGGGGCTTTCTTT CASSHRDLRGAFF
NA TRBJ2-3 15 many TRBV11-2 TGTGCCAGCACCGAACCGGGTGCTAGCACAGATACGCAGTATTTT CASTEPGASTDTQYF
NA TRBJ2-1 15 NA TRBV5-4 TGTGCCAGCAGCTTGTACACAGGGCAATACAATGAGCAGTTCTTC CASSLYTGQYNEQFF
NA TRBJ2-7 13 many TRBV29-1 TGCAGCGTTCTTGGTGGATCAAGCTACGAGCAGTACTTC CSVLGGSSYEQYF
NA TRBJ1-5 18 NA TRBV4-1 TGCGCCAGCAACCAATCCGCAGCGGGGTTTTCTGGAAATCAGCCCCAGCATTTT CASNQSAAGFSGNQPQHF
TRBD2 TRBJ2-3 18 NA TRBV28 TGTGCCAGCATAAGTCTTTTAGCGGGAGGTACATGGATGGATACGCAGTATTTT CASISLLAGGTWMDTQYF
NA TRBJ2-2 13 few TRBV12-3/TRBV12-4 TGTGCCAGCAGTCCCTTTGTCACCGGGGAGCTGTTTTTT CASSPFVTGELFF
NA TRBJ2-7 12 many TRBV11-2 TGTGCCAGCAGCCCACTCGAAAGCGAGCAGTACTTC CASSPLESEQYF
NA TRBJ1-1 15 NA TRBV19 TGTGCCAGTAGTATAACGGGAAGCTTGGACACTGAAGCTTTCTTT CASSITGSLDTEAFF
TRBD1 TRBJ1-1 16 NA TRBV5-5 TGTGCCAGCAGCTTACCGACAGGGACACTAGACACTGAAGCTTTCTTT CASSLPTGTLDTEAFF
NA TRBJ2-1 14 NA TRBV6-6 TGTGCCAGCAGTTACAAGGGGGAGGGGAATGAGCGGTTCTTC CASSYKGEGNERFF
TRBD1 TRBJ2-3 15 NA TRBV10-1 TGCGCCAGCAGTGTAACCGGGACAGGGACCGATATGCAATATTTT CASSVTGTGTDMQYF
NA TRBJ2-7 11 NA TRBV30 TGTGCCTGGAGTGAGGCCGACGAGCTGCACTTC CAWSEADELHF
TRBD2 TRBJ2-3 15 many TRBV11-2 TGTGCCAGCAGGTTACTAGCGGGAGGGACAGATACGCAGTATTTT CASRLLAGGTDTQYF
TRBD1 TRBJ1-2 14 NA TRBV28 TGTACCAGCACAGGACAGGGGAGAAGCTATGGCTACACCTTC CTSTGQGRSYGYTF
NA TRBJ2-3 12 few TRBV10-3 TGTGCCATAGGTCTTGGCGCAGATACGCAGTATTTT CAIGLGADTQYF
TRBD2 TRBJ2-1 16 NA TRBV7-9 TGTGCCAGCAGCCCCCCCGGACTAGCGGGAGTGAGTGAGCAGTTCTTC CASSPPGLAGVSEQFF
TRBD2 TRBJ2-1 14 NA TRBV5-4 TGTGTCAGCAGCTCAGGACTAGGGGAAGGTGAGCAGTTCTTC CVSSSGLGEGEQFF
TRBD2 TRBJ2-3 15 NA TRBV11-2 TGTGGCAGCAGTGAACTAGCGGGGGACACAGATACGCAGTATTTT CGSSELAGDTDTQYF